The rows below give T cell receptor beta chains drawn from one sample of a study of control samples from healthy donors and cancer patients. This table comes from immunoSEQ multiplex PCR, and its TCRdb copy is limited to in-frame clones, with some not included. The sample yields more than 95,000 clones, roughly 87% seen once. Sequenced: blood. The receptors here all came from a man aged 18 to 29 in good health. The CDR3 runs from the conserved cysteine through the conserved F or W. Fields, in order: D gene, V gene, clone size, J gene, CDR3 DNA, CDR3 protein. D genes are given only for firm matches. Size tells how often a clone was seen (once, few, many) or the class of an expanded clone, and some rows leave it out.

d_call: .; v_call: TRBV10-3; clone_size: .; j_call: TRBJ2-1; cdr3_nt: TGTGCCATCAGTCAAACAGGGTCTCAAGGCGGGTACAATGAGCAGTTCTTC; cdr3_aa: CAISQTGSQGGYNEQFF
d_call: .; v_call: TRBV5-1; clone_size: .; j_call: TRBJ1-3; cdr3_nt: TGCGCCAGCAGCTTGGATCTCAGGGCTGGAAACACCATATATTTT; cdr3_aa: CASSLDLRAGNTIYF
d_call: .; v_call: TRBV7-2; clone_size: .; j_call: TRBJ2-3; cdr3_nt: TGTGCCAGCAGCTTGACTAGTGGCACAGATACGCAGTATTTT; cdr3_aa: CASSLTSGTDTQYF
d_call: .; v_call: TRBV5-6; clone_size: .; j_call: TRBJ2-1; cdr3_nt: TGTGCCAGCAGCTTGGGTTGGGAGGCCTACAATGAGCAGTTCTTC; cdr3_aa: CASSLGWEAYNEQFF
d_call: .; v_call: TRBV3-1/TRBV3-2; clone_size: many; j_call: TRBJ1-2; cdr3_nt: TGTGCCAGCAGCCAACAGAGGGGAGGCTACACCTTC; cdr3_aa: CASSQQRGGYTF
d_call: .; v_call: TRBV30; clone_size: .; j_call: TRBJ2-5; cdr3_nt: TGTGCCTGGAGCGTCCTACACGGGGAGACCCAGTACTTC; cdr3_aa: CAWSVLHGETQYF
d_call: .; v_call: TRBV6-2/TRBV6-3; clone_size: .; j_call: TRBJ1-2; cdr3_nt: TGTGCCAGCAGTCGGATGACACAGCCTTTAAGGAATGGCTACACCTTC; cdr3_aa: CASSRMTQPLRNGYTF
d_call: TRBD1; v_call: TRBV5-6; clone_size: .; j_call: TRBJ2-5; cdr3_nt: TGTGCCAGCAGCCCTTACCGGGACAGCCGAGAGACCCAGTACTTC; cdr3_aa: CASSPYRDSRETQYF
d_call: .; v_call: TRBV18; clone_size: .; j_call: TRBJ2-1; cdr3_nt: TGTGCCAGCTCACTATTAGCCGGGCAAGCTGCCTCCAGGAATGAGCAGTTCTTC; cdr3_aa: CASSLLAGQAASRNEQFF
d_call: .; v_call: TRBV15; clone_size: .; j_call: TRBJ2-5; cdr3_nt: TGTGCCACCAGCAGAGGACCCGGCCAAGAGACCCAGTACTTC; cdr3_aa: CATSRGPGQETQYF
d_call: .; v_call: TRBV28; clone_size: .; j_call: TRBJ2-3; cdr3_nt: TGTGCCAGCAGTCCGCGGGATACGCAGTATTTT; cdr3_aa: CASSPRDTQYF
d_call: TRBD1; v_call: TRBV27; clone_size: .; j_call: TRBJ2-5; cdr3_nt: TGTGCCAGCAGTCAAATTGGACAGGGAAACCAAGAGACCCAGTACTTC; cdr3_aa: CASSQIGQGNQETQYF
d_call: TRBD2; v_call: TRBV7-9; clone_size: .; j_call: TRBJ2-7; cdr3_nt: TGTGCCAGCAGCCCGGGACTAGCTATGTCCTACGAGCAGTACTTC; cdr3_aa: CASSPGLAMSYEQYF
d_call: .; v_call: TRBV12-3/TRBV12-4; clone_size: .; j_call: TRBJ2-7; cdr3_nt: TGTGCCAGCAGACAGGGTAGGTCCTACGAGCAGTACTTC; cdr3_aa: CASRQGRSYEQYF
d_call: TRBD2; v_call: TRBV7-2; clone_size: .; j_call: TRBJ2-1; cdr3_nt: TGTGCCAGCAGCTTAGTACTCGCGGGAGCTGGGGATGAGCAGTTCTTC; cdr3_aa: CASSLVLAGAGDEQFF
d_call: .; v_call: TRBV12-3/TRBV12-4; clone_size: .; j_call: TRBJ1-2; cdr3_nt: TGTGCCAGCATGGAAGGCCACGCCTGGAGTTACACCTTC; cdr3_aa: CASMEGHAWSYTF
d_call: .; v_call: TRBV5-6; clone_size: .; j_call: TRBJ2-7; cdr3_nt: TGTGCCAGCAGCATCACAGGCTACGAGCAGTACTTC; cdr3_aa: CASSITGYEQYF
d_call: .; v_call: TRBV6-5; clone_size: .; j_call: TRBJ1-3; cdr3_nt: TGTGCCAGCAGGAGGGCGCCTAACTCTGGAAACACCATATATTTT; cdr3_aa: CASRRAPNSGNTIYF
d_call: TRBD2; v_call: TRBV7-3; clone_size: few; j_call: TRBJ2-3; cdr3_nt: TGTGCCAGCAGGGGGAGCGGGAGGCCCACAGATACGCAGTATTTT; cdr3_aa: CASRGSGRPTDTQYF
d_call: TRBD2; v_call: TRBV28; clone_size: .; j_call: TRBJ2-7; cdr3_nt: TGTGCCAGCAGTGCGCCTCGACTAGCGGGGGACTACGAGCAGTACTTC; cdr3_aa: CASSAPRLAGDYEQYF
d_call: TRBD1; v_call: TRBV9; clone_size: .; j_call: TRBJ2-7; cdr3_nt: TGTGCCAGCAGCGAATCCGGGCAGGGGGTAAACGAGCAGTACTTC; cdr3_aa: CASSESGQGVNEQYF
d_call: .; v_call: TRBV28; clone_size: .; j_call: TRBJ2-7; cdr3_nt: TGTGCCAGCAGTTCGTGGATCGACGAGCAGTACTTC; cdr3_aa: CASSSWIDEQYF
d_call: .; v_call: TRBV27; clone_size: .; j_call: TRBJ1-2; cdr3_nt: TGTGCCAGCAGTTTTGCAGGGAAGGGCTATGGCTACACCTTC; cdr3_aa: CASSFAGKGYGYTF
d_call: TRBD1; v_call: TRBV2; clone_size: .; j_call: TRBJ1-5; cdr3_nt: TGTGCCAGCGACAGGGTAGTACACCAGCCCCAGCATTTT; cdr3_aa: CASDRVVHQPQHF
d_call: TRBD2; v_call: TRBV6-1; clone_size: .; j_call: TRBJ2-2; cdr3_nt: TGTGCCAGCAGTGAACCCAGCGGGAGGACCGGGGAGCTGTTTTTT; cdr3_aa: CASSEPSGRTGELFF
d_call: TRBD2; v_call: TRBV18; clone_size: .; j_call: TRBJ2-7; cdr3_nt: TGTGCCAGCTCACTTTCGGGGGGACTAGGGGCCAACGAGCAGTACTTC; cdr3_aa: CASSLSGGLGANEQYF
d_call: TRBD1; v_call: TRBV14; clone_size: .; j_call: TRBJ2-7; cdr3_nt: TGTGCCAGCAGCCGGGACAGCACCTACGAGCAGTACTTC; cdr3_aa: CASSRDSTYEQYF
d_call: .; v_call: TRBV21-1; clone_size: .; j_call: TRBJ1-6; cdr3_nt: TGTGCCAGCAGCCGTAATTCACCCCTCCACTTT; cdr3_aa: CASSRNSPLHF
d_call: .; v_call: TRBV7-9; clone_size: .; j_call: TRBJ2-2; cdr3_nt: TGTGCCAGCAGCTTAGGCAGAACTGGGACCGGGGAGCTGTTTTTT; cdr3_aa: CASSLGRTGTGELFF
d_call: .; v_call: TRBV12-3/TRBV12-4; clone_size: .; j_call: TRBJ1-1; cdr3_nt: TGTGCCAGCAGTAGACAGTCGAACACTGAAGCTTTCTTT; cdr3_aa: CASSRQSNTEAFF
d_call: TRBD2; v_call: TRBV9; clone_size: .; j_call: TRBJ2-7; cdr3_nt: TGTGCCAGCAGCGTAGGTCCTAGCGGAAACTACGAGCAGTACTTC; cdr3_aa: CASSVGPSGNYEQYF
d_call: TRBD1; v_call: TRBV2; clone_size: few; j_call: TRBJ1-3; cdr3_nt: TGTGCCACCGGACAGGGGGCAGGAAACACCATATATTTT; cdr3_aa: CATGQGAGNTIYF
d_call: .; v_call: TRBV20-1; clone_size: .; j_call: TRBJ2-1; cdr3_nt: TGCAGTGCTAGTCACCACAATGAGCAGTTCTTC; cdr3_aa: CSASHHNEQFF
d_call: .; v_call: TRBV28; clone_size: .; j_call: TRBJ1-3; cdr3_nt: TGTGCCAGCAGCCCTCGGGGGTCGAGGTCGAGGGGAAACACCATATATTTT; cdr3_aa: CASSPRGSRSRGNTIYF
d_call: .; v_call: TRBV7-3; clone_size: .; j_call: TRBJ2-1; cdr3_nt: TGTGCCAGCAGCTTAAATCCCGGGTACTACAATGAGCAGTTCTTC; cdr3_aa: CASSLNPGYYNEQFF
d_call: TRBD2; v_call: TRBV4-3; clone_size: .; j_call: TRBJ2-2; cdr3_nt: TGCGCCAGCAGCCAAGCCAGCGGGAGGAACACCGGGGAGCTGTTTTTT; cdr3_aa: CASSQASGRNTGELFF
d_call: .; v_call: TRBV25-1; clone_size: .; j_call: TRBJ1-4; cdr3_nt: TGTGCCAGCAGTGATTTTTTTGAAAAACTGTTTTTT; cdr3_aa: CASSDFFEKLFF
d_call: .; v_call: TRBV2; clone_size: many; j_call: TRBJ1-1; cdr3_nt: TGTGCCAGCACCCTGGAAGCTTTCTTT; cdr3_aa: CASTLEAFF